This T cell receptor beta chain was obtained from a study of blood T cell repertoires in COVID-19. Study-level information: The cDNA or gDNA used as material had been derived from T cells, B-cell-depleted T cells, or PBMCs.

After removal of 5 bases from V and 0 bases from J, the junction contained 3 bases not matched to a gene. The CDR3 runs to 15 residues. Per germline, CDR1 LNHDA and CDR2 SQIVND (reference sequence). Sequenced by immunoSEQ multiplex PCR; TCRdb stores in-frame clones only, minus some. The data contain 250,000 to 300,000 clones, more than 75% of them singletons. In Seattle, patients joined the study during active infection and were tracked longitudinally. The TCR originated in a woman in her sixties with COVID-19, enrolled during active disease. The sequencing sample was made of peripheral blood. The rearrangement joins TRBV19 to TRBJ2-7; TRBD2 matches at 11 bases. CDR3 DNA sequence: TGTGCCAGTAGTCGCGGGACTAGCGGCTCCTACGAGCAGTACTTC. This gives the protein CASSRGTSGSYEQYF.